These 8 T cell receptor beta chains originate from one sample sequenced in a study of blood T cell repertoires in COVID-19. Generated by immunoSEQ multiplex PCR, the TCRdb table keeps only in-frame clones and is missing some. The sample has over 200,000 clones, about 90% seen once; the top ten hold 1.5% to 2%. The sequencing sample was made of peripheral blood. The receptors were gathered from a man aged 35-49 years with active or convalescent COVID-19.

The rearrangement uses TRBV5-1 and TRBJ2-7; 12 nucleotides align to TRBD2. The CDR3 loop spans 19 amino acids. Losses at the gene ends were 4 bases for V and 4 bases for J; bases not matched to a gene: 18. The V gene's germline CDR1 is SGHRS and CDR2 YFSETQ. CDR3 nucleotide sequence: TGCGCCAGCAGCCCCGTCTTAAAGCCGGGGACTAGCGGGCCGTACGAGCAGTACTTC. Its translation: CASSPVLKPGTSGPYEQYF.

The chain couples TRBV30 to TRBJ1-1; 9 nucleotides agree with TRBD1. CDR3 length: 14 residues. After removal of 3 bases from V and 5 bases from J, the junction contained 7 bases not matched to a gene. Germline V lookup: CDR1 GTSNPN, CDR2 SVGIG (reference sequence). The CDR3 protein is CAWRTRQGVTEAFF. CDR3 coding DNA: TGTGCCTGGAGAACCCGACAGGGGGTGACTGAAGCTTTCTTT.

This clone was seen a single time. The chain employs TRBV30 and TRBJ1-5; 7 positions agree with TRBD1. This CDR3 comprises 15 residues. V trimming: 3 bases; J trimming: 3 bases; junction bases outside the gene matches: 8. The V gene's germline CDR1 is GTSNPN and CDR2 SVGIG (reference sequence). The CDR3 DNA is TGTGCCTGGAGGGGCCGGGACAGCGACAATCAGCCCCAGCATTTT. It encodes CAWRGRDSDNQPQHF.

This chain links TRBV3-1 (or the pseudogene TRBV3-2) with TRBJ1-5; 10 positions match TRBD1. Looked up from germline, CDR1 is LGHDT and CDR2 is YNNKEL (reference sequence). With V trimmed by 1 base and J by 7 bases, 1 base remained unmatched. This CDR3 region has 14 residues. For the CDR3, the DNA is TGTGCCAGCAGCCAAGGGACAGGGGGGCAGCCCCAGCATTTT. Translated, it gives CASSQGTGGQPQHF.

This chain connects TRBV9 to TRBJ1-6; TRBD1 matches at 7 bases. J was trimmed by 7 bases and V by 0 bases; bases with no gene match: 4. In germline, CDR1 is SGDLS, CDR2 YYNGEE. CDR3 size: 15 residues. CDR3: CASSVETGDNSPLHF. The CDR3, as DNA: TGTGCCAGCAGCGTAGAAACAGGGGACAATTCACCCCTCCACTTT.

The DNA for the CDR3 is TGTGCCAGCAGTTTTACAGGTCACTATGGCTACACCTTC. Translating it yields CASSFTGHYGYTF. V is TRBV27 and J is TRBJ1-2; weak D call: TRBD1 (5 bases). Germline CDR1 MNHEY, CDR2 SMNVEV (reference sequence). The CDR3 is 13 residues long. V was cut by 3 bases and J by 3 bases, with 8 bases left in between.

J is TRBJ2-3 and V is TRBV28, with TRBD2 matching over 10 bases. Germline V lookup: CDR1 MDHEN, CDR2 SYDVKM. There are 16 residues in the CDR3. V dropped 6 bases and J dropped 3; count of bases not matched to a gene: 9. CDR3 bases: TGTGCCAGCAGGGTAGCGGGAGGTAGGAGAACAGATACGCAGTATTTT. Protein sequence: CASRVAGGRRTDTQYF.

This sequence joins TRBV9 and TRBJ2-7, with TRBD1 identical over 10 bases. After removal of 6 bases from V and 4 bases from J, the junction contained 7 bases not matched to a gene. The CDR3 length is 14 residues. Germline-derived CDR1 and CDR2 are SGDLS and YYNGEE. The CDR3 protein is CASTLGTGVYEQYF. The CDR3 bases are TGTGCCAGCACCCTCGGGACAGGGGTATACGAGCAGTACTTC.